This TCR beta chain stems from a study of PD-1 blockade in classical Hodgkin lymphoma. Note on this clone: Its antigen is currently unknown.

The protocol was immunoSEQ multiplex PCR, while the TCRdb copy is restricted to in-frame clones and leaves out a portion. The sample comprises 50,000 to 75,000 clones, 85% to 90% of which are singletons, and 14% to 15% rests with the top ten. Findings of the study overall: Whoever responded completely had baseline diversity much like that seen in newly diagnosed patients. The CD4+ diversity rise by C4D1 was clearest in complete responders. Newly diagnosed patients reportedly had lower baseline TCR diversity than healthy donors.

Each and every patient relapsed after autologous stem cell transplantation, and patients got differing brentuximab vedotin exposure. This CDR3 has 13 residues. Per the germline V gene, CDR1 is SGHTA and CDR2 is FQGTGA. The germline V and J ends were trimmed by 4 bases and 3 bases, with 8 bases remaining between them. The chain has TRBV7-3 and TRBJ2-3; no clear D. This TCR came from a human donor with classical Hodgkin lymphoma. The input for sequencing was peripheral blood mononuclear cells (PBMCs), taken at baseline. As DNA, the CDR3 is TGTGCCAGCAGCTCAACAGTGACAGATACGCAGTATTTT. This gives the protein CASSSTVTDTQYF.